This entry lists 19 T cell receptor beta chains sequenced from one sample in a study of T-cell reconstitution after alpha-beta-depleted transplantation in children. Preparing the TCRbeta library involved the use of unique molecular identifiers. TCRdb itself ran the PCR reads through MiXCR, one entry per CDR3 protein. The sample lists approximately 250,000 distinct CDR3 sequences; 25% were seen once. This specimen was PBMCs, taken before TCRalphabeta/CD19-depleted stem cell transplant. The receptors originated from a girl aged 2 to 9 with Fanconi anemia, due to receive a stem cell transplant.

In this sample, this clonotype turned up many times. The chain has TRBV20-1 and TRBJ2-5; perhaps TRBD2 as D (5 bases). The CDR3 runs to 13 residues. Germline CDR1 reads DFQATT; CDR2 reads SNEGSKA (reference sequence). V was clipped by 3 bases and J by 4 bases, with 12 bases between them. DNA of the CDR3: TGCAGTGCTAGCCCAGCGGTTGGAGAGACCCAGTACTTC. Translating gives CSASPAVGETQYF.

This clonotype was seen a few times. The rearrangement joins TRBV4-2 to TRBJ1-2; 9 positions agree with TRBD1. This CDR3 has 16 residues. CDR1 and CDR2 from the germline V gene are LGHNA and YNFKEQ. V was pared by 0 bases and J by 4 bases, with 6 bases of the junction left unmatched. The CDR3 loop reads CASSQEGTGRGYGYTF. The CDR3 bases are TGTGCCAGCAGCCAAGAGGGGACAGGGAGGGGCTATGGCTACACCTTC.

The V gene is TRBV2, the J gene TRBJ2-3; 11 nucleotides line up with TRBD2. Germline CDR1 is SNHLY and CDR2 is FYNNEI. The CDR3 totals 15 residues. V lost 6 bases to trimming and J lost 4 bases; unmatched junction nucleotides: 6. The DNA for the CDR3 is TGTGCCAGCAGGGCCTTAGCGGGGGGGCCAGATACGCAGTATTTT. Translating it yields CASRALAGGPDTQYF.

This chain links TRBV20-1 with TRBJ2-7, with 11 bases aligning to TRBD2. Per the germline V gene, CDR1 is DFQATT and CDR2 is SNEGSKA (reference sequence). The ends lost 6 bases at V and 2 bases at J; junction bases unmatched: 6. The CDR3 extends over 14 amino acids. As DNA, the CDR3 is TGCAGTGCGCCGTTAGCGGGAGGGCCCTACGAGCAGTACTTC. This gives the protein CSAPLAGGPYEQYF.

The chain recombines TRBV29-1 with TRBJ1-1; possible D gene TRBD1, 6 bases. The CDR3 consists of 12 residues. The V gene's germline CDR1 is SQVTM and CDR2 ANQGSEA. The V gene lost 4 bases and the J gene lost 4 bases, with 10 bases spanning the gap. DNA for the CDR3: TGCAGCGTTGGAGAAGGGGGCACTGAAGCTTTCTTT. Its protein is CSVGEGGTEAFF.

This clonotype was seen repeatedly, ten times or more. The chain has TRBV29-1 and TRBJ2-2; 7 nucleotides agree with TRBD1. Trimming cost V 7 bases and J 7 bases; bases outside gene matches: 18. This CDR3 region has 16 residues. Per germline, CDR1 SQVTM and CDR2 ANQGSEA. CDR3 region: CSAARKGDSRGGELFF. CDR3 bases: TGCAGCGCCGCGCGTAAGGGGGACAGTAGAGGCGGGGAGCTGTTTTTT.

The CDR3 reads CASSFPDRAINNEQFF. CDR3 nucleotides: TGTGCCAGCAGTTTCCCAGACAGGGCTATTAACAATGAGCAGTTCTTC. The chain recombines TRBV28 with TRBJ2-1; 7 bases map to TRBD1. J gave up 5 bases and V 3 bases, and 10 bases lay outside the gene matches. This CDR3 contains 16 residues. The germline CDR1 and CDR2 sequences are MDHEN and SYDVKM.

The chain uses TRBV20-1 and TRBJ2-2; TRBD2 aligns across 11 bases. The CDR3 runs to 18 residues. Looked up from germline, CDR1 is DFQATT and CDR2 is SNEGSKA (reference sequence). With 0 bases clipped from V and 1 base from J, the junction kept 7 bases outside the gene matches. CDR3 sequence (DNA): TGCAGTGCTAGAGATCCTCGGGGACTAGCGGTGAACACCGGGGAGCTGTTTTTT. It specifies CSARDPRGLAVNTGELFF.

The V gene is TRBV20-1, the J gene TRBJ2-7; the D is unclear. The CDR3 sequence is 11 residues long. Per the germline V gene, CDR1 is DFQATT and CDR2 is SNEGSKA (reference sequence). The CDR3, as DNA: TGCAGCGCCAAACCTAACCACGAGCAGTACTTC. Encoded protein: CSAKPNHEQYF.

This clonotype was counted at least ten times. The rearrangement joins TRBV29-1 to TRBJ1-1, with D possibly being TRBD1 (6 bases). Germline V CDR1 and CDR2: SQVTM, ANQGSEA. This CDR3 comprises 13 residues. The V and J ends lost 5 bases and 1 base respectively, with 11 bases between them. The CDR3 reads CSVRDIKNTEAFF. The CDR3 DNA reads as TGCAGCGTTAGGGACATCAAGAACACTGAAGCTTTCTTT.

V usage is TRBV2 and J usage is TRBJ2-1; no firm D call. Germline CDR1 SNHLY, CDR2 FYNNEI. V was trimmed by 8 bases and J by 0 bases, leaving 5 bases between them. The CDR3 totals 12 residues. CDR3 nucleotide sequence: TGTGCCAGCTGTGGCTCCTACAATGAGCAGTTCTTC. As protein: CASCGSYNEQFF.

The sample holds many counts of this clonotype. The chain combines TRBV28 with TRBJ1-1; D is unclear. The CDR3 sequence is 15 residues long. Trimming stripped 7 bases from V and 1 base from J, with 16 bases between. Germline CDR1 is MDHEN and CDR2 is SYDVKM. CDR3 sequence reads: CASTLTHRWNTEAFF. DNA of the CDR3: TGTGCCAGCACCCTGACCCACCGATGGAACACTGAAGCTTTCTTT.

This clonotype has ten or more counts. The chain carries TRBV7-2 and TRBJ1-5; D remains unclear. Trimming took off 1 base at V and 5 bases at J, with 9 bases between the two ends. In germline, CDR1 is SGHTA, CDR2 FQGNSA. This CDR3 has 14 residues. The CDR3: CASSLEVGYQPQHF. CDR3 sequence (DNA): TGTGCCAGCAGCTTAGAAGTCGGATATCAGCCCCAGCATTTT.

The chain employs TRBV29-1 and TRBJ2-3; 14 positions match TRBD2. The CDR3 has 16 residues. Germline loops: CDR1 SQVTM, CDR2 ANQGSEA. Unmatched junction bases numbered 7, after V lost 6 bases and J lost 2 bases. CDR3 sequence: CSVVRLAGGITDTQYF. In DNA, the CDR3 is TGCAGCGTGGTCAGACTAGCGGGAGGGATCACAGATACGCAGTATTTT.

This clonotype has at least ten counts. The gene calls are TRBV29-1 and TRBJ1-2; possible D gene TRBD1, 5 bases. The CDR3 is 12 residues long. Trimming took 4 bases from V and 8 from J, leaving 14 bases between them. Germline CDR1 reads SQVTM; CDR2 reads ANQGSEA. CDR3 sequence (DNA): TGCAGCGTTGGGGGGACCTCATGGGGCTACACCTTC. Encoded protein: CSVGGTSWGYTF.

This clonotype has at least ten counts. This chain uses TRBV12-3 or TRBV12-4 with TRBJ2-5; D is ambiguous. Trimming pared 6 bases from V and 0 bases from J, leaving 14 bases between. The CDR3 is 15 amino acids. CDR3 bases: TGTGCCAGCAGGCGCGCCCTATGGTACCAAGAGACCCAGTACTTC. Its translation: CASRRALWYQETQYF.

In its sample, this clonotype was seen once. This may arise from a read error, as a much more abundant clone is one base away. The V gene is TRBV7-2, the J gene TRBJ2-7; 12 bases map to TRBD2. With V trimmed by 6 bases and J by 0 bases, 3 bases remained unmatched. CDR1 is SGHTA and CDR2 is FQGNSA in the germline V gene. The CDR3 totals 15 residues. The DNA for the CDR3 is TGTGCCAGCAGTCGGACTAGCGGGAACTCCTACGAGCAGTACTTC. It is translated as CASSRTSGNSYEQYF.

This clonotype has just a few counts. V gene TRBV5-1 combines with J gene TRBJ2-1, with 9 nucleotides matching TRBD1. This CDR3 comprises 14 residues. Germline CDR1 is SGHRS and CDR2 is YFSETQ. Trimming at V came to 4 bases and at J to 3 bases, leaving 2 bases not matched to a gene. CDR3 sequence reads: CASSVGQGYNEQFF. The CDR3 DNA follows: TGCGCCAGCAGCGTGGGACAGGGCTACAATGAGCAGTTCTTC. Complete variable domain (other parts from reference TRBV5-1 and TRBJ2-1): KAGVTQTPRYLIKTRGQQVTLSCSPISGHRSVSWYQQTPGQGLQFLFEYFSETQRNKGNFPGRFSGRQFSNSRSEMNVSTLELGDSALYLCASSVGQGYNEQFFGPGTRLTVL.

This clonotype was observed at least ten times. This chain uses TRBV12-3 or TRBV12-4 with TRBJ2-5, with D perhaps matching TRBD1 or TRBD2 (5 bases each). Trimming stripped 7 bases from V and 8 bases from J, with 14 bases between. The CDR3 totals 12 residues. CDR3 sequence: CASTLGRSTQYF. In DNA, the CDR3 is TGTGCCAGCACCTTGGGACGTTCAACCCAGTACTTC.